Reported below is one TCR beta chain. The data were taken from a study of blood T cell repertoires in COVID-19. Study-level information: Italy, Spain and the United States were the sources of the convalescent and acute COVID-19 samples. In each case, the material was cDNA or gDNA derived from T cells, B-cell-depleted T cells, or PBMCs.

Original processing notes: Using reference gene primer amplification, nucleated cell counts were estimated. Only in-frame clones appear in the TCRdb table, and some are missing; sequencing was by immunoSEQ multiplex PCR. Clone size and V and J calls were adopted from that table, with D and trimming inferred from the DNA. The sample records approximately 57,000 clones, roughly 89% being singletons. The sequenced sample consisted of peripheral blood. This clonotype originated in a man aged 50-59 years with acute or convalescent COVID-19.

This chain's CDR3 is CASSSHRGPSAEYNSPLHF. In nucleotides, the CDR3 is TGTGCCAGCAGCTCCCACAGGGGCCCCTCCGCAGAGTATAATTCACCCCTCCACTTT. The V call is TRBV7-6, the J call TRBJ1-6; 7 nucleotides line up with TRBD1. Trimming cost V 4 bases and J 4 bases; bases outside gene matches: 16. This CDR3 contains 19 residues. The germline gives CDR1 SGHVS, CDR2 FNYEAQ.